This is a list of T cell receptor beta chains from one sample in a study of cytotoxic CD8 clonotypes in ibrutinib-treated CLL. Only in-frame clones appear in the TCRdb table, and some are missing; sequencing was by immunoSEQ multiplex PCR. This repertoire shows 250,000 to 350,000 clones, approximately 76% found once; its top ten account for approximately 5.1%. The sequenced sample was PBMCs, obtained at disease progression, from a patient treated with ibrutinib. The receptors were gathered from a human donor with chronic lymphocytic leukemia. Each CDR3 is given with its conserved first and last residue. Each record gives: V gene, J gene, CDR3 protein.

V gene: TRBV4-1
J gene: TRBJ2-1
CDR3 protein: CASSQAIYRVGAYNEQFF

V gene: TRBV6-5
J gene: TRBJ2-7
CDR3 protein: CASSNRGDEQYF

V gene: TRBV27
J gene: TRBJ2-4
CDR3 protein: CASSSRGGVQYF

V gene: TRBV4-2
J gene: TRBJ2-5
CDR3 protein: CASSPRLVGKETQYF

V gene: TRBV5-5
J gene: TRBJ2-7
CDR3 protein: CASSQTRGSTYEQYF

V gene: TRBV5-6
J gene: TRBJ2-3
CDR3 protein: CASSLGLAGVPDTQYF

V gene: TRBV7-9
J gene: TRBJ1-5
CDR3 protein: CASSTTDRSNQPQHF

V gene: TRBV2
J gene: TRBJ2-2
CDR3 protein: CASRKGQGNTGELFF

V gene: TRBV19
J gene: TRBJ2-7
CDR3 protein: CASSISSGGSYYEQYF

V gene: TRBV6-6
J gene: TRBJ2-4
CDR3 protein: CASSYDRSRAKNIQYF

V gene: TRBV28
J gene: TRBJ2-5
CDR3 protein: CASSLMDRGGETQYF

V gene: TRBV27
J gene: TRBJ2-7
CDR3 protein: CASSFSRPSGRFTYEQYF

V gene: TRBV6-5
J gene: TRBJ1-6
CDR3 protein: CASSSRRLNNSPLHF

V gene: TRBV2
J gene: TRBJ2-3
CDR3 protein: CASRSTGVTDTQYF

V gene: TRBV28
J gene: TRBJ2-7
CDR3 protein: CASRPNYRVHSYEQYF

V gene: TRBV19
J gene: TRBJ1-1
CDR3 protein: CASSVSQVTEAFF

V gene: TRBV9
J gene: TRBJ2-3
CDR3 protein: CASSVAARSTDTQYF

V gene: TRBV29-1
J gene: TRBJ2-3
CDR3 protein: CSVPGGGRADTQYF

V gene: TRBV5-1
J gene: TRBJ1-2
CDR3 protein: CASSSSSSYGYTF

V gene: TRBV7-6
J gene: TRBJ2-7
CDR3 protein: CASSQRFRGSYVNEQYF

V gene: TRBV7-8
J gene: TRBJ2-2
CDR3 protein: CASSLRGSLNTGELFF

V gene: TRBV4-1
J gene: TRBJ1-1
CDR3 protein: CASSPAIIGRNTEAFF

V gene: TRBV6-5
J gene: TRBJ2-1
CDR3 protein: CASSRQGKSSEQFF

V gene: TRBV4-1
J gene: TRBJ2-7
CDR3 protein: CASSQGSGALYEQYF

V gene: TRBV10-1
J gene: TRBJ2-7
CDR3 protein: CASSVGLDEQYF

V gene: TRBV5-4
J gene: TRBJ1-4
CDR3 protein: CASSLGRGPSGEKLFF

V gene: TRBV5-1
J gene: TRBJ2-3
CDR3 protein: CASSFPRDPDTQYF

V gene: TRBV4-2
J gene: TRBJ2-3
CDR3 protein: CASSQVGISRTDTQYF

V gene: TRBV5-1
J gene: TRBJ2-1
CDR3 protein: CASSLGGQSMSSYNEQFF

V gene: TRBV7-3
J gene: TRBJ2-1
CDR3 protein: CASSLTQASAYNEQFF

V gene: TRBV5-5
J gene: TRBJ2-3
CDR3 protein: CASSVAGMDTQYF

V gene: TRBV19
J gene: TRBJ1-5
CDR3 protein: CASTVTGSNQPQHF

V gene: TRBV19
J gene: TRBJ1-6
CDR3 protein: CASTTPNSPLHF

V gene: TRBV11-2
J gene: TRBJ2-3
CDR3 protein: CASSRGGPGAHEQYF

V gene: TRBV7-9
J gene: TRBJ1-2
CDR3 protein: CASSLAGTGLDAYTF

V gene: TRBV18
J gene: TRBJ1-1
CDR3 protein: CASSPGDNTEAFF

V gene: TRBV5-6
J gene: TRBJ2-5
CDR3 protein: CASSLILAGGETQYF

V gene: TRBV13
J gene: TRBJ2-2
CDR3 protein: CASSLGRSGELFF

V gene: TRBV6-1
J gene: TRBJ1-2
CDR3 protein: CASSARTGVANYGYTF

V gene: TRBV9
J gene: TRBJ1-1
CDR3 protein: CASSVGGRMNTEAFF

V gene: TRBV7-6
J gene: TRBJ2-5
CDR3 protein: CASSLSGTIQETQYF

V gene: TRBV28
J gene: TRBJ2-5
CDR3 protein: CASSESWETQYF

V gene: TRBV23-1
J gene: TRBJ2-1
CDR3 protein: CASSPPSAGGPFYYNEQFF

V gene: TRBV7-9
J gene: TRBJ2-2
CDR3 protein: CASSLGLAEANTGELFF

V gene: TRBV4-1
J gene: TRBJ2-1
CDR3 protein: CASSQPGGDEQFF

V gene: TRBV5-4
J gene: TRBJ1-2
CDR3 protein: CASSSGQGGGYTF

V gene: TRBV15
J gene: TRBJ1-5
CDR3 protein: CATGRTRNNQPQHF

V gene: TRBV7-6
J gene: TRBJ1-2
CDR3 protein: CASRSGKGPNYGYTF

V gene: TRBV29-1
J gene: TRBJ1-1
CDR3 protein: CSVGGRMNTEAFF

V gene: TRBV2
J gene: TRBJ2-7
CDR3 protein: CASSREKYEQYF

V gene: TRBV6-5
J gene: TRBJ2-7
CDR3 protein: CASSFRRSYEQYF

V gene: TRBV7-3
J gene: TRBJ2-1
CDR3 protein: CASSQSGSSYNEQFF